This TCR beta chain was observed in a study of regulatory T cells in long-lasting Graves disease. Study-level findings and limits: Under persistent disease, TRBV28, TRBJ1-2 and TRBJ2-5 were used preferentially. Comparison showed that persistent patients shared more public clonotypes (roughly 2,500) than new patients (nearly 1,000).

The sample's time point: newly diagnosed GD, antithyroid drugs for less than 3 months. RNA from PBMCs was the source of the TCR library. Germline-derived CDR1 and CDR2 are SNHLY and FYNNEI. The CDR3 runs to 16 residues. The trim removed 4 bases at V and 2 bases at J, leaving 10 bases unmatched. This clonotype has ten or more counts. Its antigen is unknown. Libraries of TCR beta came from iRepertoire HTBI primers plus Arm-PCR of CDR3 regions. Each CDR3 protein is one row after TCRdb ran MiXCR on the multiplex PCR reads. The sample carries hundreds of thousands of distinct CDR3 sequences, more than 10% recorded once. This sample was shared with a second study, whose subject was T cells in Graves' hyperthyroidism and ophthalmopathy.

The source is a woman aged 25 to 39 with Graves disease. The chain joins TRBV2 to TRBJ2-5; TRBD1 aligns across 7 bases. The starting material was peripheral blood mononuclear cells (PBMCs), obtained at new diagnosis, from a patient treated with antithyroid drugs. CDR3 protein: CASSGQGWELQETQYF. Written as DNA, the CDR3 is TGTGCCAGCAGTGGACAGGGTTGGGAACTACAAGAGACCCAGTACTTC.